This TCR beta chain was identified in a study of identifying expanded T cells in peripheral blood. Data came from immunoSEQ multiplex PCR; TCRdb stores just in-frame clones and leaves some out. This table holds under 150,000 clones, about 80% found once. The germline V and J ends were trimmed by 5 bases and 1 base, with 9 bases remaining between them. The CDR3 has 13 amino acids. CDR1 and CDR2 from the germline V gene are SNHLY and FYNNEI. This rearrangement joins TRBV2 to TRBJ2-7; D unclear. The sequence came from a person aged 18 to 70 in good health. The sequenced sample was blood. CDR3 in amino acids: CASSSVQSYEQYF. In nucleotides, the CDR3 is TGTGCCAGCAGTTCGGTCCAGTCCTACGAGCAGTACTTC.